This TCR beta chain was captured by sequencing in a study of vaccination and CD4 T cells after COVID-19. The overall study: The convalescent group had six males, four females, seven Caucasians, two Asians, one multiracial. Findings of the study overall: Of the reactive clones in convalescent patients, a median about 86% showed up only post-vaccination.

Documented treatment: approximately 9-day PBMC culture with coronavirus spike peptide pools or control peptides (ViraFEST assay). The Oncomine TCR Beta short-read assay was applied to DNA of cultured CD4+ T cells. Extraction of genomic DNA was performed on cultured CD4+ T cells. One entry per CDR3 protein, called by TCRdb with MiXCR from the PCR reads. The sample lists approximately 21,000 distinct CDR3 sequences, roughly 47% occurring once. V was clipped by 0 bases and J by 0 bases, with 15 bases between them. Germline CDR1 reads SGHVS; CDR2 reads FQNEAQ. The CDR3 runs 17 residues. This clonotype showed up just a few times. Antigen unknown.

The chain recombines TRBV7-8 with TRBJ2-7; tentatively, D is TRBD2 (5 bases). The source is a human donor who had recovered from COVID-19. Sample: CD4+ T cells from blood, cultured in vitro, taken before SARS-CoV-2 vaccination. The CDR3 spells CASSLAGGLGFSYEQYF. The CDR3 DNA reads TGTGCCAGCAGCTTAGCAGGAGGACTGGGGTTCTCCTACGAGCAGTACTTC. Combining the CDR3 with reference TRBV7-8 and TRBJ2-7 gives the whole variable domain GAGVSQSPRYKVAKRGQDVALRCDPISGHVSLFWYQQALGQGPEFLTYFQNEAQLDKSGLPSDRFFAERPEGSVSTLKIQRTQQEDSAVYLCASSLAGGLGFSYEQYFGPGTRLTVT.